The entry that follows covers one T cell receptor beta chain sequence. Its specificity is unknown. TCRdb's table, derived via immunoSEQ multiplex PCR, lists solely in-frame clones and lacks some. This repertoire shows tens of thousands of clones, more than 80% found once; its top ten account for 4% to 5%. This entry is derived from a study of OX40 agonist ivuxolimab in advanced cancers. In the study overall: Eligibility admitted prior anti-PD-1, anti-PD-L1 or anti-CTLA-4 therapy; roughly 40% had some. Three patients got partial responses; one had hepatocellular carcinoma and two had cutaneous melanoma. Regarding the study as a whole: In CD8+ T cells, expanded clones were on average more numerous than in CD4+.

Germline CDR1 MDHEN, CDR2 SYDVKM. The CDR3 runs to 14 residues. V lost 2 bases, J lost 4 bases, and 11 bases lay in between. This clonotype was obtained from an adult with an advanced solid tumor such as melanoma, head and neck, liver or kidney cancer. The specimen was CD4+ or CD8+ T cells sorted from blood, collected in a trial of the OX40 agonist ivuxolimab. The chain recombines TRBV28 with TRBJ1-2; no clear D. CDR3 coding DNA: TGTGCCAGCAGTTTAACTGGAAACGGCTATGGCTACACCTTC. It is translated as CASSLTGNGYGYTF.